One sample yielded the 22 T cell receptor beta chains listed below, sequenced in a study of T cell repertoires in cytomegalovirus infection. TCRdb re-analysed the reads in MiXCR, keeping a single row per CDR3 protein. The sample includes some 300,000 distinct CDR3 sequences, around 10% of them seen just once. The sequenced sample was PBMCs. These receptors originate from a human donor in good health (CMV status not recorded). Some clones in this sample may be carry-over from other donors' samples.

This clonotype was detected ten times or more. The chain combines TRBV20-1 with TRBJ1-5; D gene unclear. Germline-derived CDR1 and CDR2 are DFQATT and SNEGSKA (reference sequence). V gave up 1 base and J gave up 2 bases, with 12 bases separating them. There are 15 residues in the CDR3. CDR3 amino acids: CSARAPGVRNQPQHF. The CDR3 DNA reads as TGCAGTGCTAGAGCCCCTGGGGTACGCAATCAGCCCCAGCATTTT.

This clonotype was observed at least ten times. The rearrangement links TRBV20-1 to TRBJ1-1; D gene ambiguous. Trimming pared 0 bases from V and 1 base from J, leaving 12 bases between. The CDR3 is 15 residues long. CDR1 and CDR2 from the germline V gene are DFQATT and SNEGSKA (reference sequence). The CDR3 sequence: CSAREEVAKNTEAFF. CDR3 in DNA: TGCAGTGCTAGAGAAGAGGTGGCGAAGAACACTGAAGCTTTCTTT.

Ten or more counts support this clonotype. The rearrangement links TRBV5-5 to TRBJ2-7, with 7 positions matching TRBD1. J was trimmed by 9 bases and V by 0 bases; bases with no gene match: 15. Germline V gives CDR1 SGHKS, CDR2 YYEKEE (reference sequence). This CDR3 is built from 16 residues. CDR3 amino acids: CASSLVEGQSLAGQYV. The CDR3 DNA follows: TGTGCCAGCAGCTTGGTCGAGGGACAGTCTTTGGCAGGGCAGTACGTC.

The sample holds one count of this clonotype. The CDR3 region has the DNA TGTGCCAGCAGCTTGACGGCACTGGGATTCATGAACACTGAAGCTTTCTTT. This codes for CASSLTALGFMNTEAFF. The chain recombines TRBV5-5 with TRBJ1-1; D is unclear. The ends were cut back, 1 base at V and 0 bases at J, with 16 bases in the middle. The CDR3 is made up of 17 amino acids. From germline, CDR1 is SGHKS and CDR2 YYEKEE (reference sequence).

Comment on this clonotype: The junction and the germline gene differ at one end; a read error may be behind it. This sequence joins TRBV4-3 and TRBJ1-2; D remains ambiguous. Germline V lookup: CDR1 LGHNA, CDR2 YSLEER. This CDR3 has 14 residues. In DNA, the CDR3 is TGCGCCAGCAGCCAGGGTCCAGCCATCTATGGCTACGCCTTC. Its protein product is CASSQGPAIYGYAF.

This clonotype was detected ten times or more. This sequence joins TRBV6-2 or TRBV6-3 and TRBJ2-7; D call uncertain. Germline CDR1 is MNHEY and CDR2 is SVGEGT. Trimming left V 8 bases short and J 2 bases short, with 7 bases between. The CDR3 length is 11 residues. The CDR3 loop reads CASGYPYEQYV. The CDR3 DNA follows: TGTGCCAGCGGGTATCCCTACGAGCAGTACGTC.

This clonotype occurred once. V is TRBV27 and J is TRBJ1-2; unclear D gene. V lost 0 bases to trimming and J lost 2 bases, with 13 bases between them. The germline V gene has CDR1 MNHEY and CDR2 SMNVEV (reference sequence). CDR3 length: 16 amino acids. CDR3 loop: CASSLSTMDGNYGYTF. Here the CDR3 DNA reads TGTGCCAGCAGTTTATCGACCATGGACGGAAACTATGGCTACACCTTC.

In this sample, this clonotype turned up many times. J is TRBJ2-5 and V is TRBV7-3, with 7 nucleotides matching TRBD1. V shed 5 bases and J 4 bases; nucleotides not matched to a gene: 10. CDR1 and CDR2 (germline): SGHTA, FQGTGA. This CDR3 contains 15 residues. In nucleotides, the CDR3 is TGTGCCAGCAGCAAGGACAGGTCGGGTTCAGAGACCCAGTACTTC. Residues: CASSKDRSGSETQYF.

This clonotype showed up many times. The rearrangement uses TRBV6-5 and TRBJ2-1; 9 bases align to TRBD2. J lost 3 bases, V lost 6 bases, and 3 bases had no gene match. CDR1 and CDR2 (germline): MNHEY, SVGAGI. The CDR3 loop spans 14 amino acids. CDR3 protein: CASRGGGVYNEQFF. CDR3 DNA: TGTGCCAGCAGGGGCGGGGGGGTCTACAATGAGCAGTTCTTC.

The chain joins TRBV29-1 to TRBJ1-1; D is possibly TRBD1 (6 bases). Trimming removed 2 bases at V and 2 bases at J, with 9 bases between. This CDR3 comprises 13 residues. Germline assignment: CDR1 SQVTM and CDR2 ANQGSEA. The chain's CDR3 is CSVEFGGNTEAFF. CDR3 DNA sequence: TGCAGCGTTGAATTTGGGGGCAACACTGAAGCTTTCTTT.

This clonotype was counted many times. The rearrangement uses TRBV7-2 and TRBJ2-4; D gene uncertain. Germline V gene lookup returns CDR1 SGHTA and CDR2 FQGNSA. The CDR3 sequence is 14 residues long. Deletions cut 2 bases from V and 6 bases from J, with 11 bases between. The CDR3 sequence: CASSLSRTPNIQYF. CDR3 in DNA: TGTGCCAGCAGCTTATCTCGGACCCCAAACATTCAGTACTTC.

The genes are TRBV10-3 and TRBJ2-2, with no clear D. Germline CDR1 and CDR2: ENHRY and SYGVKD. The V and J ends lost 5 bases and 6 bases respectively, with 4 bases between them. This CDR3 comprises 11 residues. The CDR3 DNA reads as TGTGCCATCAGTTTTTCCGGGGAGCTGTTTTTT. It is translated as CAISFSGELFF.

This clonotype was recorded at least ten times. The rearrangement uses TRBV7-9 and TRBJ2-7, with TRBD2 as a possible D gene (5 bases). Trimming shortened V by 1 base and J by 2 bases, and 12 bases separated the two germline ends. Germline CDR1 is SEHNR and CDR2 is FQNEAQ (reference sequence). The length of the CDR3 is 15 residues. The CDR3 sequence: CASSLGSGSTYEQYF. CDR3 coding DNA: TGTGCCAGCAGCTTAGGGTCGGGATCGACCTACGAGCAGTACTTC.

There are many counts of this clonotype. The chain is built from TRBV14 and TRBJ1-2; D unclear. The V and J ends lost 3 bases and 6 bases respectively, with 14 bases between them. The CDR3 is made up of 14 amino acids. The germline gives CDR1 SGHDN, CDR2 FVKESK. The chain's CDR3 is CASSQSWGGDGYTF. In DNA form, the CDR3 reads TGTGCCAGCAGCCAGTCGTGGGGTGGTGATGGCTACACCTTC.

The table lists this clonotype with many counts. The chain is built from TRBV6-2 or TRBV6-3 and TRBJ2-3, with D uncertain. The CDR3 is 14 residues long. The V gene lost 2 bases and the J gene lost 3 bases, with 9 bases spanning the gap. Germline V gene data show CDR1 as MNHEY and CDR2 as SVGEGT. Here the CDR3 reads CASSYGTPTDTQYF. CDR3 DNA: TGTGCCAGCAGTTACGGAACTCCAACAGATACGCAGTATTTT.

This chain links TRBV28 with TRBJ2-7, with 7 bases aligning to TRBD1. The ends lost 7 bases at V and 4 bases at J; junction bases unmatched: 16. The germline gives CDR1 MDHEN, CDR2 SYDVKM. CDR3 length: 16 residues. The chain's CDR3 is CASTATGQKNPYEQYV. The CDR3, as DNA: TGTGCCAGCACCGCGACGGGACAGAAGAACCCGTACGAGCAGTACGTC.

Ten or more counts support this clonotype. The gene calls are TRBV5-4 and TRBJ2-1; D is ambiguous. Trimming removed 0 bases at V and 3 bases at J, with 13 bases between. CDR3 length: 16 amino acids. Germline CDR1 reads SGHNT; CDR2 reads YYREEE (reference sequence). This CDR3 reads CASSLEGHRVYNEQFF. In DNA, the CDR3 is TGTGCCAGCAGCTTGGAGGGTCACCGTGTCTACAATGAGCAGTTCTTC.

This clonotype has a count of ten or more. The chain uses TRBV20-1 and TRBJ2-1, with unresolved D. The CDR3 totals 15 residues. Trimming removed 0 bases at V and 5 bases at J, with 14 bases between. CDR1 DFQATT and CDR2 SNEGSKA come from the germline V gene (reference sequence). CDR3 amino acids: CSARDQDGTNNEQFF. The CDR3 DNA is TGCAGTGCTAGAGATCAAGATGGAACCAACAATGAGCAGTTCTTC.

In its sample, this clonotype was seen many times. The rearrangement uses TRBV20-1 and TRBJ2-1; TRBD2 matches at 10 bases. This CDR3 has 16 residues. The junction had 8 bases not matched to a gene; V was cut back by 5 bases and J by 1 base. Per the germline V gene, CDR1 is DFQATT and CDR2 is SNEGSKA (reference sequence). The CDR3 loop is CSAPRASGGSYNEQFF. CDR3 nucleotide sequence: TGCAGTGCTCCTCGGGCTAGCGGGGGATCCTACAATGAGCAGTTCTTC.

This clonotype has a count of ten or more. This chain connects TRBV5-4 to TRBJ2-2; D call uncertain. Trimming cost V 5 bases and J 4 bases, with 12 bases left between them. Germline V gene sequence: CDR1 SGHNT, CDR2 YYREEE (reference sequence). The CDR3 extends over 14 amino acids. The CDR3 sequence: CASRPTTTTGELFF. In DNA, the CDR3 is TGTGCCAGCAGACCAACTACTACCACCGGGGAGCTGTTTTTT.

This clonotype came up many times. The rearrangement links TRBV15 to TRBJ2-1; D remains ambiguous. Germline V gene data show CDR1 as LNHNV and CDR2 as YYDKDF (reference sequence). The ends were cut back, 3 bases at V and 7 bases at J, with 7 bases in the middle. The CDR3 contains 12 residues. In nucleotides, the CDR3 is TGTGCCACCAGCAGGATGCAAAATGAGCAGTTCTTC. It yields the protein CATSRMQNEQFF.

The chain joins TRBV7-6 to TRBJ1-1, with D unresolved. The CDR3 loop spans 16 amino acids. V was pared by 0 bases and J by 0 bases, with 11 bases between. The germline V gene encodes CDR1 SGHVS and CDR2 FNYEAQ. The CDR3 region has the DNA TGTGCCAGCAGCTTAGCAGGCGGTCAGCTGAACACTGAAGCTTTCTTT. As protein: CASSLAGGQLNTEAFF.